One T cell receptor beta chain is described in this entry. TCRdb reprocessed the 5' RACE reads and keeps a single row for each CDR3 protein, giving no DNA. The sample's table shows roughly 150,000 distinct CDR3 sequences. The data belong to a study of T cells expressing NK-cell markers. The CDR3 loop spans 15 amino acids. Germline lookup yields CDR1 SEHNR and CDR2 FQNEAQ (reference sequence). This receptor was obtained from a man aged 18 to 69 in good health. The source material was blood T cells: a sorted CD56 or NKG2C T cell subset, CD4+ or CD8+ T cells, or bulk PBMC T cells (not recorded which). V and J are TRBV7-9 and TRBJ2-2; the TRBD1 assignment by TCRdb is unverifiable without DNA. CDR3 region: CANQGGRGNTGELFF.